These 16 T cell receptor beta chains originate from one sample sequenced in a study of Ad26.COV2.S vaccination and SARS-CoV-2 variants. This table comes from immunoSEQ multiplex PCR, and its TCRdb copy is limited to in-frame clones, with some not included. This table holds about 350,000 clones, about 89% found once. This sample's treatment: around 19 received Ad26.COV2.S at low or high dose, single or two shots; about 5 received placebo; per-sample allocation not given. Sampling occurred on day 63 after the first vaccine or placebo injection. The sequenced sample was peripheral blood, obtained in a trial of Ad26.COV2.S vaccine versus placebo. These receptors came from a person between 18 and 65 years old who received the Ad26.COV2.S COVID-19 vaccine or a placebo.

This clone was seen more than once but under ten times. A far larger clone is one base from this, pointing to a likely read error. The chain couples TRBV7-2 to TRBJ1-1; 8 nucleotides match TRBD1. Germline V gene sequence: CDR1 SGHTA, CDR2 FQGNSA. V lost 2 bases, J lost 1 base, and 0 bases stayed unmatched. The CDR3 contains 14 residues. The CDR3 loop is CASSLQGANTEAFF. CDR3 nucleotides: TGTGCCAGCAGCTTACAGGGGGCGAACACTGAAGCTTTCTTT.

CDR3 amino acids: CASRRKSHRSSYNSPLHF. CDR3 in DNA: TGTGCAAGTCGCAGGAAATCTCACAGGAGCTCCTATAATTCACCCCTCCACTTT. The V call is TRBV12-2, the J call TRBJ1-6; whether TRBD1, the table's D call, matches the DNA was not checked. TRBV12-2 has pseudogene status. The length of the CDR3 is 18 residues.

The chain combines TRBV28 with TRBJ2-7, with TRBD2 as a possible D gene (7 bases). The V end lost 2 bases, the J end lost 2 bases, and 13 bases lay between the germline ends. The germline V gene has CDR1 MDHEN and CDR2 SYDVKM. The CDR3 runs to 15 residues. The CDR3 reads CASSLLRGDTYEQYF. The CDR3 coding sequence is TGTGCCAGCAGTTTACTTCGGGGGGACACCTACGAGCAGTACTTC.

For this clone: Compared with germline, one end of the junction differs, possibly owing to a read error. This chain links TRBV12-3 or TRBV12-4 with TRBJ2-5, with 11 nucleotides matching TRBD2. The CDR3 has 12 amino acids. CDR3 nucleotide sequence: TGTGCCAGCAGCCCGGGACTAGCGGCCCCCCACTTC. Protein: CASSPGLAAPHF.

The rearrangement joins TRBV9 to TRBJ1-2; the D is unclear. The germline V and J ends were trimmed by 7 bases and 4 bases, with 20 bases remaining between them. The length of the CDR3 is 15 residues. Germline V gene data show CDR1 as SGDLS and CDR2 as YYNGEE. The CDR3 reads CASYIVGTLSYGYTF. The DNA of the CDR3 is TGTGCCAGCTATATAGTCGGCACCCTGTCCTATGGCTACACCTTC.

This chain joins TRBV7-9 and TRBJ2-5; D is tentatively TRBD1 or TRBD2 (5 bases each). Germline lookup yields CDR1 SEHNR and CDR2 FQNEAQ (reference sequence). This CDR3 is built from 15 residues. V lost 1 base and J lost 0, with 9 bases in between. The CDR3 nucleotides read TGTGCCAGCAGCTTAGGAGGGGTCCACCAAGAGACCCAGTACTTC. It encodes CASSLGGVHQETQYF.

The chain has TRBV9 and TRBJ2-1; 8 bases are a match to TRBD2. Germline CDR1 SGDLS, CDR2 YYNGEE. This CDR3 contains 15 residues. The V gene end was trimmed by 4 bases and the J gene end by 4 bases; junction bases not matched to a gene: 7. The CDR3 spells CASSSRGGVYNEQFF. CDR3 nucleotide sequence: TGTGCCAGCAGCTCCCGGGGGGGAGTTTACAATGAGCAGTTCTTC.

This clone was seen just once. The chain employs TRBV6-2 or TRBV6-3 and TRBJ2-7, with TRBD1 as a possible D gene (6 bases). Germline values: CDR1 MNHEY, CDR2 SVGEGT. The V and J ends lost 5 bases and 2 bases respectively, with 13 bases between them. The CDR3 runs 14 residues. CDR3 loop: CASSPQGQTYEQYF. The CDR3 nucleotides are TGTGCCAGCAGTCCCCAGGGGCAAACCTACGAGCAGTACTTC.

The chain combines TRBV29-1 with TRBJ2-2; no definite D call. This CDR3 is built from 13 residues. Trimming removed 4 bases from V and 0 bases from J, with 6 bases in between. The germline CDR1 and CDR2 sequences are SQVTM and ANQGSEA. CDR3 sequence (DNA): TGCAGCGTTGTCACAACGAACACCGGGGAGCTGTTTTTT. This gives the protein CSVVTTNTGELFF.

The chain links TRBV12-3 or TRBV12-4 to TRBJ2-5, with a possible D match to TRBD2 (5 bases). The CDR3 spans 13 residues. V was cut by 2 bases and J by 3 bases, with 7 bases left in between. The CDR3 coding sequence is TGTGCCAGCAGTTTAAACGGGGAAGAGACCCAGTACTTC. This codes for CASSLNGEETQYF.

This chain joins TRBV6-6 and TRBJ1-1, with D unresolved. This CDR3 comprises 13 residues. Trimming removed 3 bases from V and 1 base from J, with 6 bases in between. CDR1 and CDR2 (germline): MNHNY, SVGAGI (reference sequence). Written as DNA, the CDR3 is TGTGCCAGCAGTTATGTACCGAACACTGAAGCTTTCTTT. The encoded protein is CASSYVPNTEAFF.

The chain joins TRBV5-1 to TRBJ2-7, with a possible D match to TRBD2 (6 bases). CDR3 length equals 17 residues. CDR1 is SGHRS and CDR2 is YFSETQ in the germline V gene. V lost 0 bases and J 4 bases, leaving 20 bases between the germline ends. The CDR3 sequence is CASSLDVSVGAGYEQYF. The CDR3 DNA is TGCGCCAGCAGCTTGGATGTTTCCGTGGGAGCGGGTTACGAGCAGTACTTC.

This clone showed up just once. The CDR3 region is CATSDTGDTGELFF. CDR3 nucleotide sequence: TGTGCCACCAGTGATACAGGGGACACCGGGGAGCTGTTTTTT. V gene TRBV24-1 combines with J gene TRBJ2-2, with 7 bases lining up with TRBD1. CDR1 KGHDR and CDR2 SFDVKD come from the germline V gene. After removal of 3 bases from V and 3 bases from J, the junction contained 0 bases not matched to a gene. This CDR3 is built from 14 residues.

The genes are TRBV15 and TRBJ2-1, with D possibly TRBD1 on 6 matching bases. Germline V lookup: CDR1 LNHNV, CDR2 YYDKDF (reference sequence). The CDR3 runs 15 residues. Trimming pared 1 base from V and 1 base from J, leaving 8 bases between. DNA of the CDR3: TGTGCCACCAGCAGAGCGCAGGGGTCCTACAATGAGCAGTTCTTC. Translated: CATSRAQGSYNEQFF.

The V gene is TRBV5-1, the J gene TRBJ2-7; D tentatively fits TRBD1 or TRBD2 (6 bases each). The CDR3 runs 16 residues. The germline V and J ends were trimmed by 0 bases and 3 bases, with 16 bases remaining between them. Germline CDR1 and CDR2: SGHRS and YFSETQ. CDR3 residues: CASSLGTPGASYEQYF. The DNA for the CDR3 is TGCGCCAGCAGCTTGGGGACCCCGGGGGCGAGCTACGAGCAGTACTTC. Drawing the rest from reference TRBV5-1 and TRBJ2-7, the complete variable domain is KAGVTQTPRYLIKTRGQQVTLSCSPISGHRSVSWYQQTPGQGLQFLFEYFSETQRNKGNFPGRFSGRQFSNSRSEMNVSTLELGDSALYLCASSLGTPGASYEQYFGPGTRLTVT.

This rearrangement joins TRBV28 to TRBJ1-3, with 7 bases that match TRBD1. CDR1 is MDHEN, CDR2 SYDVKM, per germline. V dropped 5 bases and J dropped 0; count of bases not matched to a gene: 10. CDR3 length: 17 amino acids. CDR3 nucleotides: TGTGCCAGCAGTCCTCCCGGCGACAGGGTCTCTGGAAACACCATATATTTT. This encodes CASSPPGDRVSGNTIYF.